This TCR beta chain comes out of a study of T cells in Graves' hyperthyroidism and ophthalmopathy. Per germline, CDR1 SGHTS and CDR2 YDEGEE. This CDR3 region has 15 residues. Deletions cut 5 bases from V and 0 bases from J, with 12 bases between. There were TCR beta CDR3 regions amplified from RNA transcripts. The HTBI primer set served for first-round RT-PCR of the TCR CDR3. MiXCR, run by TCRdb on the multiplex PCR reads, gives a single entry per CDR3 protein. The repertoire holds fewer than 250,000 distinct CDR3 sequences, over 20% seen once, with approximately 35% in the top ten. Ophthalmopathy patients had moderate-to-severe active disease, CAS ≥3, NOSPECS ≥4, and disease duration under 3 months. Exclusion of patients followed from uncontrolled infection, other autoimmune disease, pregnancy or lactation. This clonotype was counted at least ten times.

The origin of this receptor is a woman in her 40s with Graves' ophthalmopathy. The rearrangement links TRBV5-8 to TRBJ1-5; TRBD1 is a possible D gene (6 bases). The specimen sequenced was blood. The CDR3 here is CASRSGQNSNQPQHF. CDR3 coding DNA: TGTGCCAGCAGATCCGGACAGAATAGCAATCAGCCCCAGCATTTT.